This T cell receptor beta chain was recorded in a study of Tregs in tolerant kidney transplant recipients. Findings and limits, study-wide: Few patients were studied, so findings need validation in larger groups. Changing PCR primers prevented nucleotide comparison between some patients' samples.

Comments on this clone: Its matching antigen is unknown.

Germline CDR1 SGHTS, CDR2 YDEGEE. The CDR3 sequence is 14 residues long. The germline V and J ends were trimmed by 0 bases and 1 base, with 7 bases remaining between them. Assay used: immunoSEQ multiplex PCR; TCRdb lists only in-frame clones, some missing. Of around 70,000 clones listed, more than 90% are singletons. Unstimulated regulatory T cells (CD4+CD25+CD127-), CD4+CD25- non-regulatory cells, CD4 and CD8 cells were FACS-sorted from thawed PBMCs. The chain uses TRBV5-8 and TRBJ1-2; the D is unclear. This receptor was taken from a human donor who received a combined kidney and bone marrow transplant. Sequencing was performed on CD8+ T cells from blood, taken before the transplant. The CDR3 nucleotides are TGTGCCAGCAGCTTGGGTGTCATTAACTATGGCTACACCTTC. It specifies CASSLGVINYGYTF.